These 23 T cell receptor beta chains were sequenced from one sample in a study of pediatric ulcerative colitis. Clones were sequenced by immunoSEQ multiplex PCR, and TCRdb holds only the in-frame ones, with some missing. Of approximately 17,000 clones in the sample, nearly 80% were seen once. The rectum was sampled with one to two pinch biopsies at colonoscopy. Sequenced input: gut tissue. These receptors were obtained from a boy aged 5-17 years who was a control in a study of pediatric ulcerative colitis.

The CDR3 DNA reads as TGTGCCAGCAGGAGAGGGGGCCAGCGGGGTTACGAGCAGTACTTC. Amino acid sequence: CASRRGGQRGYEQYF. The gene calls are TRBV6-5 and TRBJ2-7; tentatively, D is TRBD1 or TRBD2 (7 bases each). This CDR3 has 15 residues. Per germline, CDR1 MNHEY and CDR2 SVGAGI. Between the trimmed V and J ends, which lost 6 bases and 4 bases, there was a span of 19 bases.

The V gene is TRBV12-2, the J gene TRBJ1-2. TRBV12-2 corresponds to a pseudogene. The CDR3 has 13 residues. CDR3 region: CASRLVSGDGYTF. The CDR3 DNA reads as TGTGCAAGTCGCTTAGTATCGGGGGATGGCTACACCTTC.

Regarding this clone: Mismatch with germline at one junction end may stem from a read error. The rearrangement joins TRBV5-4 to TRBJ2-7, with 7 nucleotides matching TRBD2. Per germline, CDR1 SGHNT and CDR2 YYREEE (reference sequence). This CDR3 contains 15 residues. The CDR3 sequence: CASSHTSEPSYEQYF. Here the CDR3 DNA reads TGCGCCAGCAGCCACACTAGCGAGCCCTCCTACGAGCAGTACTTC.

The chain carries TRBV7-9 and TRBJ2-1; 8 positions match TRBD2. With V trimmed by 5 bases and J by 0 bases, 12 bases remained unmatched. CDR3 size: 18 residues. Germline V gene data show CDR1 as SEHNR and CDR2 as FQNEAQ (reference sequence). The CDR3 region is CASSAYRSGDGSYNEQFF. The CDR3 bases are TGTGCCAGCAGCGCATACCGTAGCGGGGATGGCTCCTACAATGAGCAGTTCTTC.

DNA for the CDR3: TGTGCCAGCAGTACAGAGAACACCGGGGAGCTGTTTTTT. Its protein product is CASSTENTGELFF. The rearrangement joins TRBV28 to TRBJ2-2; no clear D gene. Germline V CDR1 and CDR2: MDHEN, SYDVKM. V lost 5 bases, J lost 1 base, and 5 bases lay in between. This CDR3 contains 13 residues.

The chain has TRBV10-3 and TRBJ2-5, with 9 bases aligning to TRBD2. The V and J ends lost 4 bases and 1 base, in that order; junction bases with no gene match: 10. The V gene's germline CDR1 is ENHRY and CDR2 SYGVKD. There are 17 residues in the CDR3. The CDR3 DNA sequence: TGTGCCATCAGTGGGAGGTGGGCTAGCGGGGCCCAAGAGACCCAGTACTTC. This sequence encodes CAISGRWASGAQETQYF.

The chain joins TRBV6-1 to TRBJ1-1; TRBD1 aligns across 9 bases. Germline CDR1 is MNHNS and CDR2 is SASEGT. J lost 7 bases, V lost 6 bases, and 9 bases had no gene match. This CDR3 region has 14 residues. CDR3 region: CASRNTGGAYEAFF. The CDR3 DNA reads TGTGCCAGCAGAAACACAGGGGGCGCCTATGAAGCTTTCTTT.

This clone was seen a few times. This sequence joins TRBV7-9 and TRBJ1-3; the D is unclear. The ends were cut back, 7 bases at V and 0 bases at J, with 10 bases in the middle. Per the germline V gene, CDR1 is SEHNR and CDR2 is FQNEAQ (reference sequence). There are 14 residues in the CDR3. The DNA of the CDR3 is TGTGCCAGCATAAGGGCAGGCTCTGGAAACACCATATATTTT. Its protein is CASIRAGSGNTIYF.

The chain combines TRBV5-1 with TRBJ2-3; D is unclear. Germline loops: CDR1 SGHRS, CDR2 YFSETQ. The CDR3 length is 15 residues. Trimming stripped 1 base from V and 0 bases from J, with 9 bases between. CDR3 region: CASSLRPESTDTQYF. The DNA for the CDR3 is TGCGCCAGCAGCTTGCGGCCAGAGAGCACAGATACGCAGTATTTT.

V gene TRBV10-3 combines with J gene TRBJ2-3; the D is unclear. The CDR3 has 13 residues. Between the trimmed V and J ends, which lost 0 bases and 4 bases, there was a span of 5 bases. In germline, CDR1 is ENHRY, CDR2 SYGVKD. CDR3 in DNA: TGTGCCATCAGTGAGTCGAAGGCAGATACGCAGTATTTT. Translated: CAISESKADTQYF.

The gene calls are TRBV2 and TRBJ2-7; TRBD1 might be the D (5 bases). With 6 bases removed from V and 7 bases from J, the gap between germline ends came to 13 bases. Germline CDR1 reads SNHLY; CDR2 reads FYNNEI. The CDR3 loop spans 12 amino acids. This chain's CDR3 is CASSQGLEEQYF. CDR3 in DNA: TGTGCCAGCAGCCAGGGATTAGAGGAGCAGTACTTC.

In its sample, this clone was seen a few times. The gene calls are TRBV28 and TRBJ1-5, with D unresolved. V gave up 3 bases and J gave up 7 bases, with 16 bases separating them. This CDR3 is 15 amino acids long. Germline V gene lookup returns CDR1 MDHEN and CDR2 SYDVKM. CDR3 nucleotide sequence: TGTGCCAGCAGTTTTACTGGCGACGGCCGCCAGCCCCAGCATTTT. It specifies CASSFTGDGRQPQHF.

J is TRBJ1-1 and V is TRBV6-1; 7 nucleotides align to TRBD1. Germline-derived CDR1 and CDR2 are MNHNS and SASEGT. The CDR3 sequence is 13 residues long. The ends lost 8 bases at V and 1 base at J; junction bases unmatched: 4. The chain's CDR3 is CASGTEQNTEAFF. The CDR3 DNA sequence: TGTGCCAGCGGGACAGAACAGAACACTGAAGCTTTCTTT.

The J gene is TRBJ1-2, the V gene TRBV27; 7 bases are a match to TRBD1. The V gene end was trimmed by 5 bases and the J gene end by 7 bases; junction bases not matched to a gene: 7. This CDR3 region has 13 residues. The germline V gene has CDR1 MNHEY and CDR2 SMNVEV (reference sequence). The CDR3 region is CASSRSGGSGYTF. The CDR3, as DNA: TGTGCCAGCAGTCGCTCAGGGGGTTCTGGCTACACCTTC.

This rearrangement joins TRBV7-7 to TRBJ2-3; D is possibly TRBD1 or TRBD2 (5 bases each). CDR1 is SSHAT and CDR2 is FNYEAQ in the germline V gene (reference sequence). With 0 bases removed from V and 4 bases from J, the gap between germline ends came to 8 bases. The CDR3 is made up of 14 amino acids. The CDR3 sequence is CASSLAGRADTQYF. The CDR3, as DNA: TGTGCCAGCAGCTTAGCGGGACGGGCAGATACGCAGTATTTT.

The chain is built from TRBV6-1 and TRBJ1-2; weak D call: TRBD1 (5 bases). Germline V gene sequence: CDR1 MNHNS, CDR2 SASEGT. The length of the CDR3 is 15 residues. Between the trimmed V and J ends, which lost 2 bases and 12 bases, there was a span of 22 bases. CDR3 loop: CASSEIRILRDPHTF. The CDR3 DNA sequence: TGTGCCAGCAGTGAAATCCGGATTCTGAGGGACCCGCACACCTTC.

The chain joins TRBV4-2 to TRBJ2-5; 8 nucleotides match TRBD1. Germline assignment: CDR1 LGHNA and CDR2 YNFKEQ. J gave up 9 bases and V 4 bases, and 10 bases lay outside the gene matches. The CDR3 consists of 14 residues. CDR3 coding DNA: TGTGCCAGCAGCCCCGACAGGGCGGGACAGGCCCAGTACTTC. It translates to CASSPDRAGQAQYF.

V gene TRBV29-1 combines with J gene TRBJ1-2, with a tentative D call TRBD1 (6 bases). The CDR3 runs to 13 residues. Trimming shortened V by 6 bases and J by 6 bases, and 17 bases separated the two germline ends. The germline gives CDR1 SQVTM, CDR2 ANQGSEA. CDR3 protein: CSVGDNGANGYTF. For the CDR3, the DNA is TGCAGCGTGGGGGACAACGGGGCGAATGGCTACACCTTC. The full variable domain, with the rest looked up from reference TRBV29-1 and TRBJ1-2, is SAVISQKPSRDICQRGTSLTIQCQVDSQVTMMFWYRQQPGQSLTLIATANQGSEATYESGFVIDKFPISRPNLTFSTLTVSNMSPEDSSIYLCSVGDNGANGYTFGSGTRLTVV.

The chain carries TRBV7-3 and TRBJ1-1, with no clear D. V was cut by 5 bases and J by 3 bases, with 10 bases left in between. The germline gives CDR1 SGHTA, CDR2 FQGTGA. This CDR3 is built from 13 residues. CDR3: CASSLGVDTEAFF. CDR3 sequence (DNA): TGTGCCAGCAGCCTTGGAGTGGACACTGAAGCTTTCTTT.

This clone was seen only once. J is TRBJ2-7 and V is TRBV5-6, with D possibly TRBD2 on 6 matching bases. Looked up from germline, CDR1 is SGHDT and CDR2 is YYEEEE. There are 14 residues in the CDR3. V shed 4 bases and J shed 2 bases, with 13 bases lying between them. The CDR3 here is CASSLEAGPYEQYF. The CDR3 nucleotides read TGTGCCAGCAGCCTGGAAGCGGGCCCCTACGAGCAGTACTTC.

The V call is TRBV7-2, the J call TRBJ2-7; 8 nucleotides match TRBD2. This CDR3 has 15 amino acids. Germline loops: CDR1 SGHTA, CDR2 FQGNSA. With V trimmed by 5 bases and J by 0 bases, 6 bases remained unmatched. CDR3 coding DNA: TGTGCCAGCAGCATCAGTAGCGGGGTCTCCTACGAGCAGTACTTC. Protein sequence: CASSISSGVSYEQYF.

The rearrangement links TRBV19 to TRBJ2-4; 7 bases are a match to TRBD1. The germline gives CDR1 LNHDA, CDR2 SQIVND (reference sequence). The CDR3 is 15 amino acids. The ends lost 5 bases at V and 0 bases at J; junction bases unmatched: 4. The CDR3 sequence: CASSVRDRAKNIQYF. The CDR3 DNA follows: TGTGCCAGTAGTGTACGGGACAGAGCCAAAAACATTCAGTACTTC.

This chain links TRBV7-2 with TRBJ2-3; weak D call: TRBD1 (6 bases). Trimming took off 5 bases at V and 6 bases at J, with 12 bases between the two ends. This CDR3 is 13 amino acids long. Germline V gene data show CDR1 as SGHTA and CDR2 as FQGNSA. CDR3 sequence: CASSPSRGDTQYF. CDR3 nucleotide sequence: TGTGCCAGCAGCCCCTCGAGGGGGGATACGCAGTATTTT.